One and the same sample provided the 12 T cell receptor beta chains below, sequenced in a study of glioma-infiltrating T cells. The iRepertoire nested amplicon-rescue multiplex PCR amplified TCR alpha and beta CDR3s from RNA. MiXCR, applied by TCRdb to the multiplex PCR reads, yields one record per CDR3 protein. Counted here are tens of thousands of distinct CDR3 sequences, about 23% occurring once; the ten biggest clones make up about 6.6%. The sample consisted of glioma tissue, nonneoplastic brain tissue, or PBMCs (not recorded which). These receptors were collected from a human donor with low-grade glioma or glioblastoma, undergoing nonglioma brain surgery, or in good health (not recorded which).

In this sample, this clonotype turned up many times. The V and J genes are TRBV2 and TRBJ2-7; unclear D gene. V was pared by 0 bases and J by 3 bases, with 12 bases between. The CDR3 sequence is 15 residues long. Looked up from germline, CDR1 is SNHLY and CDR2 is FYNNEI. In DNA form, the CDR3 reads TGTGCCAGCAGTGAAGCGCGGTTGAGAGGCTACGAGCAGTACTTC. Translation: CASSEARLRGYEQYF.

To note about this clonotype: A much larger clonotype is one base distant, so this may be a read error. This chain joins TRBV7-9 and TRBJ1-5; no reliable D call. This CDR3 has 15 amino acids. Germline V gives CDR1 SEHNR, CDR2 FQNEAQ (reference sequence). CDR3 in DNA: TGTGCCAGCAGCGACACAGATTATAGCAATCAGCCCCAGAATTTT. It is translated as CASSDTDYSNQPQNF.

The gene calls are TRBV5-1 and TRBJ2-1; 7 nucleotides match TRBD2. This CDR3 contains 16 residues. Germline trimming cut 5 bases from V and 0 bases from J; bases unmatched to any gene: 8. The germline V gene encodes CDR1 SGHRS and CDR2 YFSETQ. The CDR3 loop is CASSTTGGSSYNEQFF. The CDR3 DNA reads as TGCGCCAGCAGTACGACGGGGGGTAGCTCCTACAATGAGCAGTTCTTC.

The chain uses TRBV6-1 and TRBJ2-1; unclear D gene. The CDR3 length is 12 residues. The germline V gene encodes CDR1 MNHNS and CDR2 SASEGT. This CDR3 reads CVSSPRYNEQFF. CDR3 DNA: TGTGTTAGCAGTCCCCGCTACAATGAGCAGTTCTTC.

This clonotype showed up just a few times. The chain has TRBV7-9 and TRBJ2-1, with a possible D match to TRBD2 (5 bases). Germline lookup yields CDR1 SEHNR and CDR2 FQNEAQ (reference sequence). The CDR3 is made up of 14 amino acids. V lost 2 bases to trimming and J lost 6 bases, with 11 bases between them. This CDR3 reads CASSLKTTGNEQFF. The CDR3 DNA follows: TGTGCCAGCAGCTTAAAGACTACTGGCAATGAGCAGTTCTTC.

This clonotype was detected only once. This may come from a read error, since a much larger clone is one base off. This rearrangement joins TRBV19 to TRBJ1-5, with D possibly matching TRBD1 (5 bases). There are 14 residues in the CDR3. Germline V gene sequence: CDR1 LNHDA, CDR2 SQIVND (reference sequence). Here the CDR3 DNA reads TGTGCCAGTAAATACGGGGGTGTCAATAAGCCCCAGCATTTT. This translates into CASKYGGVNKPQHF.

This clonotype was seen repeatedly, ten times or more. The chain uses TRBV20-1 and TRBJ2-1, with D perhaps matching TRBD1 (5 bases). V was clipped by 0 bases and J by 4 bases, with 16 bases between them. The CDR3 sequence is 16 residues long. Germline-derived CDR1 and CDR2 are DFQATT and SNEGSKA (reference sequence). The CDR3 region has the DNA TGCAGTGCTAGAGATCCCACAGGTCCTTCATACAATGAGCAGTTCTTC. It is translated as CSARDPTGPSYNEQFF.

Concerning this clonotype itself: This clone may be a read error of a much larger clone one base away. This sequence joins TRBV18 and TRBJ2-4; D possibly corresponds to TRBD1 (5 bases). The CDR3 sequence is 15 residues long. Germline assignment: CDR1 KGHSH and CDR2 LQKENI. The CDR3 loop reads CASSPTESAKNIRYF. Here the CDR3 DNA reads TGTGCCAGCTCACCGACAGAATCAGCCAAAAACATTCGGTACTTC.

This sequence joins TRBV5-6 and TRBJ1-1; no reliable D call. This CDR3 has 17 residues. V shed 2 bases and J shed 0 bases, with 17 bases lying between them. Germline CDR1 reads SGHDT; CDR2 reads YYEEEE. CDR3 bases: TGTGCCAGCAGCTTTGGGATGGTACACTCAATGAACACTGAAGCTTTCTTT. It translates to CASSFGMVHSMNTEAFF.

This clonotype was detected many times. The chain joins TRBV15 to TRBJ1-4, with TRBD1 identical over 7 bases. The CDR3 covers 16 residues. After removal of 3 bases from V and 7 bases from J, the junction contained 11 bases not matched to a gene. The V gene's germline CDR1 is LNHNV and CDR2 YYDKDF (reference sequence). The DNA for the CDR3 is TGTGCCACCAGCAGGAGGTTGCAACAGGGGTCTGAAAAACTGTTTTTT. Its protein is CATSRRLQQGSEKLFF. Variable domain in full (rest from reference TRBV15 and TRBJ1-4): DAMVIQNPRYQVTQFGKPVTLSCSQTLNHNVMYWYQQKSSQAPKLLFHYYDKDFNNEADTPDNFQSRRPNTSFCFLDIRSPGLGDTAMYLCATSRRLQQGSEKLFFGSGTQLSVL.

This clonotype was picked up many times. V gene TRBV10-2 combines with J gene TRBJ2-7; 9 bases agree with TRBD1. Unmatched junction bases numbered 12, after V lost 6 bases and J lost 0 bases. This CDR3 is built from 17 residues. Per the germline V gene, CDR1 is WSHSY and CDR2 is SAAADI. The chain's CDR3 is CASSLPRQGVNSYEQYF. The DNA of the CDR3 is TGCGCCAGCAGCCTCCCTAGACAGGGGGTCAACTCCTACGAGCAGTACTTC.

Regarding this clonotype: Because it lacks the conserved phenylalanine or tryptophan at the end, this CDR3 is likely a read error. The CDR3 nucleotides read TGTGCCAGCAGCTTCGGGGGTACTAGCACAGATACGCAGTATCTT. Its protein is CASSFGGTSTDTQYL. This chain joins TRBV5-4 and TRBJ2-3, with D possibly matching TRBD2 (6 bases). The V gene lost 2 bases and the J gene lost 0 bases, with 10 bases spanning the gap. Germline CDR1 reads SGHNT; CDR2 reads YYREEE (reference sequence). The CDR3 covers 15 residues.